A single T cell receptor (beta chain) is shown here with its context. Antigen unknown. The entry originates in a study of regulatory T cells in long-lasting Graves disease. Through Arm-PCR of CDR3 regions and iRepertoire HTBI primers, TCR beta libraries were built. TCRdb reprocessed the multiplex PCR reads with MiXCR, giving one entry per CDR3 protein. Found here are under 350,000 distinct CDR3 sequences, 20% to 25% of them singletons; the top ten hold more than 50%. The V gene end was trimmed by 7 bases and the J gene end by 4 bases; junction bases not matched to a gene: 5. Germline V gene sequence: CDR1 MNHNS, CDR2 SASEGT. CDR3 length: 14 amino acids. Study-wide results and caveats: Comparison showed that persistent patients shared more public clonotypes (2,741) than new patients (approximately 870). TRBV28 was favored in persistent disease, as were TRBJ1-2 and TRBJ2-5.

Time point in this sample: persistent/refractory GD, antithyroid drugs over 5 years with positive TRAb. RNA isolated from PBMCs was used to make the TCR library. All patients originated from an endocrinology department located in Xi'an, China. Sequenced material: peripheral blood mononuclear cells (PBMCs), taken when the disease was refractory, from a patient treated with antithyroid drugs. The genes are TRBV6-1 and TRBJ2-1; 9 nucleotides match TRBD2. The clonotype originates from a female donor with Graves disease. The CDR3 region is CASTGLAIYNEQFF. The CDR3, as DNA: TGTGCCAGCACTGGACTAGCGATATACAATGAGCAGTTCTTC.